This TCR beta chain was sequenced for a study of STAT3 mutations in large granular lymphocyte leukemia. Study-wide results and caveats: Every T-cell large granular lymphocyte leukemia patient had at least one immunodominant TCR beta clonotype. Persisting codominant clonotypes may have hidden a small pathogenic clone. Treatment regimens differed across patients between samplings.

TCRbeta libraries averaged around 42,000 productive templates per sample. The data were produced by immunoSEQ multiplex PCR, yet TCRdb's version contains in-frame clones alone and is incomplete. This sample has 15,000 to 20,000 clones; about 83% occur once, and the top ten carry roughly 8.1%. Germline V CDR1 and CDR2: SGDLS, YYNGEE. V was trimmed by 0 bases and J by 4 bases, leaving 14 bases between them. The CDR3 spans 16 residues. There are a few counts of this clone. Its antigen is not identified. The receptor's source is a man aged 45-65 years with T-cell large granular lymphocyte leukemia. Some clones in this sample may be carry-over from other donors' samples. Sequencing used peripheral blood mononuclear cells. The V call is TRBV9, the J call TRBJ1-3; tentatively, D is TRBD1 (6 bases). The CDR3 region is CASSVENSGVGNTIYF. The CDR3 DNA is TGTGCCAGCAGCGTAGAAAATTCAGGGGTCGGAAACACCATATATTTT. The complete variable domain, with remaining parts taken from reference TRBV9 and TRBJ1-3, reads DSGVTQTPKHLITATGQRVTLRCSPRSGDLSVYWYQQSLDQGLQFLIQYYNGEERAKGNILERFSAQQFPDLHSELNLSSLELGDSALYFCASSVENSGVGNTIYFGEGSWLTVV.